A single sample gave rise to the 14 T cell receptor beta chains below, sequenced in a study of blood T cell repertoires in COVID-19. Using immunoSEQ multiplex PCR, the repertoire was profiled, and TCRdb retains in-frame clones only, with some absent. The table includes about 160,000 clones, approximately 86% detected once. Sequencing input: peripheral blood. The receptors derive from a man aged 65 to 85 with acute or convalescent COVID-19.

The rearrangement links TRBV27 to TRBJ2-6; D ambiguous. V was trimmed by 3 bases and J by 0 bases, leaving 12 bases between them. This CDR3 has 17 residues. Germline CDR1 is MNHEY and CDR2 is SMNVEV (reference sequence). The CDR3 bases are TGTGCCAGCAGTTTCGACACTGACCACTCTGGGGCCAACGTCCTGACTTTC. The encoded protein is CASSFDTDHSGANVLTF.

The rearrangement joins TRBV7-9 to TRBJ2-1, with a tentative D call TRBD1 (6 bases). Per germline, CDR1 SEHNR and CDR2 FQNEAQ (reference sequence). Trimming left V 6 bases short and J 1 base short, with 13 bases between. CDR3 length equals 15 residues. CDR3 sequence reads: CASRMTGGSYNEQFF. CDR3 coding DNA: TGTGCCAGCAGAATGACAGGAGGTTCCTACAATGAGCAGTTCTTC.

The V and J genes are TRBV7-2 and TRBJ1-2; 7 bases are a match to TRBD1. The CDR3 contains 13 residues. After removal of 5 bases from V and 3 bases from J, the junction contained 3 bases not matched to a gene. Germline V gives CDR1 SGHTA, CDR2 FQGNSA. The CDR3 loop is CASSTGQDYGYTF. The CDR3 nucleotides read TGTGCCAGCAGCACAGGACAGGACTATGGCTACACCTTC. The full variable domain, in which reference TRBV7-2 and TRBJ1-2 provide the parts outside the CDR3, is GAGVSQSPSNKVTEKGKDVELRCDPISGHTALYWYRQSLGQGLEFLIYFQGNSAPDKSGLPSDRFSAERTGGSVSTLTIQRTQQEDSAVYLCASSTGQDYGYTFGSGTRLTVV.

This chain uses TRBV19 with TRBJ1-2, with 8 positions matching TRBD1. The CDR3 spans 15 residues. The ends lost 7 bases at V and 1 base at J; junction bases unmatched: 8. The germline CDR1 and CDR2 sequences are LNHDA and SQIVND (reference sequence). In nucleotides, the CDR3 is TGTGCCAGTAACCTGGGACAGGCGCTTAACTATGGCTACACCTTC. Translation gives CASNLGQALNYGYTF.

The chain has TRBV15 and TRBJ2-1; 10 nucleotides line up with TRBD1. V lost 0 bases to trimming and J lost 7 bases; unmatched junction nucleotides: 3. The CDR3 runs to 15 residues. Germline V CDR1 and CDR2: LNHNV, YYDKDF (reference sequence). The CDR3 reads CATSRDRQGANEQFF. Here the CDR3 DNA reads TGTGCCACCAGCAGAGATAGACAGGGGGCAAATGAGCAGTTCTTC.

V and J are TRBV6-1 and TRBJ1-6; a possible D gene is TRBD1 (5 bases). This CDR3 has 15 amino acids. V dropped 6 bases and J dropped 7 bases, with 16 bases sitting between them. The V gene's germline CDR1 is MNHNS and CDR2 SASEGT. DNA for the CDR3: TGTGCCAGCAGACCCGCCACAGGAAACAATTCACCCCTCCACTTT. It encodes CASRPATGNNSPLHF.

Note on this clone: Within the sample, other DNA sequences also encode this same CDR3. The chain couples TRBV28 to TRBJ1-1; D call uncertain. The germline V and J ends were trimmed by 3 bases and 0 bases, with 8 bases remaining between them. The CDR3 runs to 14 residues. Per germline, CDR1 MDHEN and CDR2 SYDVKM. Here the CDR3 DNA reads TGTGCCAGCAGTTTTATCGGTGTGAACACTGAAGCTTTCTTT. Its protein product is CASSFIGVNTEAFF.

V and J are TRBV7-3 and TRBJ2-1, with a weak D call TRBD2 (6 bases). Trimming took 1 base from V and 6 from J, leaving 13 bases between them. The CDR3 runs 15 residues. Germline values: CDR1 SGHTA, CDR2 FQGTGA. The CDR3 reads CASSLRLGRANEQFF. In DNA, the CDR3 is TGTGCCAGCAGCTTAAGACTAGGTAGGGCCAATGAGCAGTTCTTC.

CDR3 sequence reads: CASSAGLAGGETQYF. The DNA for the CDR3 is TGTGCCAGCAGCGCTGGACTAGCGGGAGGAGAGACCCAGTACTTC. The chain links TRBV9 to TRBJ2-5; TRBD2 agrees at 14 bases. This CDR3 is built from 15 residues. V was clipped by 3 bases and J by 4 bases; unmatched bases: 2. CDR1 is SGDLS and CDR2 is YYNGEE in the germline V gene.

This sequence joins TRBV6-2 or TRBV6-3 and TRBJ1-5, with 7 bases matching TRBD1. The germline gives CDR1 MNHEY, CDR2 SVGEGT. The CDR3 covers 13 residues. J gave up 5 bases and V 4 bases, and 2 bases lay outside the gene matches. DNA for the CDR3: TGTGCCAGCAGTTCCGGACAGGATCAGCCCCAGCATTTT. The encoded protein is CASSSGQDQPQHF.

This clone appeared once. The V call is TRBV7-2, the J call TRBJ2-3; 8 bases are a match to TRBD1. The V gene's germline CDR1 is SGHTA and CDR2 FQGNSA. Losses at the gene ends were 1 base for V and 2 bases for J; bases not matched to a gene: 11. The CDR3 totals 18 residues. The CDR3 bases are TGTGCCAGCAGCTTAGTAGTAGGGGACAGGTGGCTCACAGATACGCAGTATTTT. It translates to CASSLVVGDRWLTDTQYF.

The chain's CDR3 is CASSPGQGLSGANTGELFF. The CDR3 DNA reads as TGTGCCAGCAGCCCGGGACAGGGGTTGAGCGGGGCGAACACCGGGGAGCTGTTTTTT. This rearrangement joins TRBV5-5 to TRBJ2-2, with 10 bases lining up with TRBD1. The V and J ends lost 4 bases and 0 bases, in that order; junction bases with no gene match: 12. The CDR3 length is 19 residues. Germline V gene sequence: CDR1 SGHKS, CDR2 YYEKEE (reference sequence).

The rearrangement joins TRBV6-2 or TRBV6-3 to TRBJ2-5; the match to TRBD2 covers 14 bases. CDR3 length equals 18 residues. Per germline, CDR1 MNHEY and CDR2 SVGEGT. V was clipped by 4 bases and J by 5 bases; unmatched bases: 12. CDR3 sequence reads: CASSSPGLAGVAKETQYF. CDR3 bases: TGTGCCAGCAGTTCCCCGGGACTAGCGGGAGTTGCGAAGGAGACCCAGTACTTC.

The rearrangement links TRBV28 to TRBJ2-7, with TRBD1 matching over 9 bases. The J segment lost 6 bases and the V segment lost 4 bases, leaving 7 bases of the junction unmatched. CDR1 and CDR2 from the germline V gene are MDHEN and SYDVKM. The CDR3 runs 14 residues. The CDR3 coding sequence is TGTGCCAGCAGTTCGGGACAGGGTGGGCGCGAGCAGTACTTC. Its translation: CASSSGQGGREQYF.